The present T cell receptor beta chain was sequenced within a study of cytomegalovirus exposure and HLA in healthy donors. Study as a whole: An early release of data contained 70 million to 95 million unique TCRs, which came from HLA-typed donors. Findings and limits, study-wide: With DRB1 most and HLA-C fewest, TCR association rates differed between HLA loci in a later analysis. Fewer N-insertions than the roughly 670-donor mean were reportedly shown by an Asian-associated ancestry cluster in a later analysis.

Per the germline V gene, CDR1 is SGHTA and CDR2 is FQGNSA. The CDR3 spans 15 residues. After removal of 3 bases from V and 5 bases from J, the junction contained 6 bases not matched to a gene. The sample holds one count of this clone. The antigen is unknown. When sampled, the donors appeared nominally healthy, though they likely had unrecorded immune exposures. Primers: 60 Vbeta forward and 13 Jbeta reverse. The data were produced by immunoSEQ multiplex PCR, yet TCRdb's version contains in-frame clones alone and is incomplete. Here the sample spans about 190,000 clones, 74% being singletons. The sequence derives from a woman aged 25 to 39 in good health and CMV-seropositive. The sample comprised PBMCs. The chain carries TRBV7-2 and TRBJ2-7; 11 bases align to TRBD1. CDR3: CASSFTGTGGHEQYF. The CDR3 DNA follows: TGTGCCAGCAGCTTCACCGGGACAGGGGGGCACGAGCAGTACTTC.